This is a list of T cell receptor beta chains from one sample in a study of identical twins. A single record per CDR3 protein comes from TCRdb applying MiXCR to the 5' RACE reads. The profile shows 430,000 or so distinct CDR3 sequences, 20% to 25% of them singletons. These data also featured in a second study, about T cells expressing NK-cell markers.

The sequencing sample was made of CD4+ T cells sorted from blood. Receptors originate from a woman aged 18-30 years in good health. Each CDR3 is given with its conserved first and last residue. The D gene is left open where the match is weak. Clone size is shown for a subset of rows, as once, few, many or a class of expanded clone.

j_gene: TRBJ2-3
abundance: -
v_gene: TRBV20-1
d_gene: -
CDR3aa: CSAPSDFADTQYF
CDR3nt: TGCAGTGCCCCGTCGGACTTTGCGGATACGCAGTATTTT

j_gene: TRBJ2-3
abundance: few
v_gene: TRBV6-5
d_gene: TRBD2
CDR3aa: CASSYSAAGFTDTQYF
CDR3nt: TGTGCCAGCAGTTACTCTGCAGCGGGGTTCACAGATACGCAGTATTTT

j_gene: TRBJ2-6
abundance: -
v_gene: TRBV5-1
d_gene: -
CDR3aa: CASSFTAGSSGANVLTF
CDR3nt: TGCGCCAGCAGCTTCACAGCTGGAAGCTCTGGGGCCAACGTCCTGACTTTC

j_gene: TRBJ2-3
abundance: few
v_gene: TRBV7-9
d_gene: -
CDR3aa: CASSLTGTTSTDTQYF
CDR3nt: TGTGCCAGCAGCTTAACCGGGACGACTAGCACAGATACGCAGTATTTT

j_gene: TRBJ2-4
abundance: many
v_gene: TRBV20-1
d_gene: TRBD2
CDR3aa: CSASGRRKNIQYF
CDR3nt: TGCAGTGCCAGCGGGAGAAGGAAAAACATTCAGTACTTC

j_gene: TRBJ2-2
abundance: few
v_gene: TRBV20-1
d_gene: TRBD1
CDR3aa: CSAREGTAGELFF
CDR3nt: TGCAGTGCTAGAGAAGGGACAGCCGGGGAGCTGTTTTTT

j_gene: TRBJ2-1
abundance: -
v_gene: TRBV6-1
d_gene: -
CDR3aa: CASRAPGSSYNEQFF
CDR3nt: TGTGCCAGCAGGGCCCCGGGCAGTTCCTACAATGAGCAGTTCTTC

j_gene: TRBJ1-4
abundance: few
v_gene: TRBV10-3
d_gene: -
CDR3aa: CAISAELTNEKLFF
CDR3nt: TGTGCCATCAGTGCCGAACTAACTAATGAAAAACTGTTTTTT

j_gene: TRBJ1-4
abundance: few
v_gene: TRBV30
d_gene: -
CDR3aa: CAWSVLNEKLFF
CDR3nt: TGTGCCTGGAGTGTACTGAATGAAAAACTGTTTTTT

j_gene: TRBJ2-4
abundance: few
v_gene: TRBV28
d_gene: TRBD1
CDR3aa: CASSSGQERDIQYF
CDR3nt: TGTGCCAGCAGCTCCGGACAGGAAAGAGACATTCAGTACTTC

j_gene: TRBJ1-1
abundance: -
v_gene: TRBV20-1
d_gene: -
CDR3aa: CSASPGSVSTEAFF
CDR3nt: TGCAGTGCTAGCCCAGGGTCAGTAAGCACTGAAGCTTTCTTT

j_gene: TRBJ1-1
abundance: few
v_gene: TRBV10-3
d_gene: -
CDR3aa: CAISDAGGEAFF
CDR3nt: TGTGCCATCAGTGACGCGGGGGGAGAAGCTTTCTTT

j_gene: TRBJ2-2
abundance: -
v_gene: TRBV27
d_gene: TRBD1
CDR3aa: CASRPLGQGFTGELFF
CDR3nt: TGTGCCAGCAGACCACTGGGACAGGGGTTCACCGGGGAGCTGTTTTTT

j_gene: TRBJ2-6
abundance: -
v_gene: TRBV3-1
d_gene: -
CDR3aa: CASSSGGWSGANVLTF
CDR3nt: TGTGCCAGCAGCTCAGGTGGATGGTCTGGGGCCAACGTCCTGACTTTC

j_gene: TRBJ2-1
abundance: -
v_gene: TRBV3-1
d_gene: -
CDR3aa: CASSPGVTETNEQFF
CDR3nt: TGTGCCAGCAGCCCCGGGGTAACCGAAACCAATGAGCAGTTCTTC

j_gene: TRBJ2-3
abundance: -
v_gene: TRBV4-3
d_gene: -
CDR3aa: CASSQEGRLTDTQYF
CDR3nt: TGCGCCAGCAGCCAAGAAGGGCGGCTCACAGATACGCAGTATTTT

j_gene: TRBJ2-5
abundance: -
v_gene: TRBV20-1
d_gene: TRBD2
CDR3aa: CSAIYAGGQETQYF
CDR3nt: TGCAGTGCTATCTACGCGGGGGGGCAAGAGACCCAGTACTTC

j_gene: TRBJ1-2
abundance: few
v_gene: TRBV24-1
d_gene: TRBD1
CDR3aa: CATSETSGGGYTF
CDR3nt: TGTGCCACCAGTGAGACATCAGGGGGTGGCTACACCTTC

j_gene: TRBJ2-2
abundance: few
v_gene: TRBV12-3/TRBV12-4
d_gene: TRBD2
CDR3aa: CASSRSGGDTGELFF
CDR3nt: TGTGCCAGCAGTCGTAGCGGGGGGGACACCGGGGAGCTGTTTTTT

j_gene: TRBJ2-5
abundance: -
v_gene: TRBV29-1
d_gene: -
CDR3aa: CSVDSGAGTQYF
CDR3nt: TGCAGCGTTGATTCCGGGGCGGGGACCCAGTACTTC

j_gene: TRBJ2-2
abundance: -
v_gene: TRBV29-1
d_gene: -
CDR3aa: CSVRPPGTWSTGELFF
CDR3nt: TGCAGCGTTAGACCTCCGGGGACTTGGAGCACCGGGGAGCTGTTTTTT

j_gene: TRBJ1-2
abundance: -
v_gene: TRBV2
d_gene: -
CDR3aa: CASSERGTGKGYTF
CDR3nt: TGTGCCAGCAGTGAAAGGGGAACAGGGAAAGGCTACACCTTC

j_gene: TRBJ2-7
abundance: -
v_gene: TRBV12-3/TRBV12-4
d_gene: -
CDR3aa: CASSQTRAYEQYF
CDR3nt: TGTGCCAGCAGTCAGACGCGCGCCTACGAGCAGTACTTC

j_gene: TRBJ1-3
abundance: many
v_gene: TRBV28
d_gene: -
CDR3aa: CASSPLGQGKRSGNTIYF
CDR3nt: TGTGCCAGCAGTCCCCTTGGCCAGGGCAAAAGGTCTGGAAACACCATATATTTT

j_gene: TRBJ2-3
abundance: -
v_gene: TRBV6-2/TRBV6-3
d_gene: TRBD2
CDR3aa: CASSYTGGLAASTDTQYF
CDR3nt: TGTGCCAGCAGTTACACCGGCGGACTAGCGGCTAGCACAGATACGCAGTATTTT

j_gene: TRBJ2-5
abundance: -
v_gene: TRBV7-8
d_gene: -
CDR3aa: CASSLNVQETQYF
CDR3nt: TGTGCCAGCAGCTTAAATGTCCAAGAGACCCAGTACTTC